The 20 T cell receptor beta chains below were found in one sample sequenced in a study of blood T cell repertoires in COVID-19. Generated by immunoSEQ multiplex PCR, the TCRdb table keeps only in-frame clones and is missing some. The table has 150,000 to 200,000 clones, more than 60% seen once; the top ten hold roughly 12%. The sample taken for sequencing was peripheral blood. These receptors were taken from a man in his fifties who had recovered from COVID-19.

This clone was seen a single time. This chain links TRBV30 with TRBJ2-1, with D perhaps TRBD1 (5 bases). The CDR3 extends over 12 amino acids. Germline loops: CDR1 GTSNPN, CDR2 SVGIG (reference sequence). DNA of the CDR3: TGTTCACAGGACGGATCCCACAATGAGCAGTTCTTC. Amino acids: CSQDGSHNEQFF. Looking up the rest from reference TRBV30 and TRBJ2-1 gives the full variable domain: SQTIHQWPATLVQPVGSPLSLECTVEGTSNPNLYWYRQAAGRGLQLLFYSVGIGQISSEVPQNLSASRPQDRQFILSSKKLLLSDSGFYLCSQDGSHNEQFFGPGTRLTVL.

This clone was observed a few times. This chain joins TRBV18 and TRBJ2-1, with D maybe TRBD2 (6 bases). The germline V gene has CDR1 KGHSH and CDR2 LQKENI. The CDR3 length is 16 residues. Trimming shortened V by 2 bases and J by 5 bases, and 16 bases separated the two germline ends. CDR3 nucleotides: TGTGCCAGCTCACCAAAACCTAGCGTGTATGACAATGAGCAGTTCTTC. Its translation is CASSPKPSVYDNEQFF.

The chain recombines TRBV19 with TRBJ2-3; 9 positions agree with TRBD2. The germline gives CDR1 LNHDA, CDR2 SQIVND (reference sequence). V was clipped by 6 bases and J by 5 bases; unmatched bases: 9. This CDR3 has 15 residues. CDR3 amino acids: CASSNSGSGVDTQYF. The CDR3 nucleotides read TGTGCCAGTAGCAATAGCGGGAGCGGGGTAGATACGCAGTATTTT.

The chain carries TRBV4-1 and TRBJ2-1; 7 nucleotides line up with TRBD1. This CDR3 spans 16 amino acids. Germline CDR1 is MGHRA and CDR2 is YSYEKL. Trimming cost V 5 bases and J 5 bases; bases outside gene matches: 12. CDR3 in amino acids: CASSVGPGQKNNEQFF. The CDR3 nucleotides are TGCGCCAGCAGCGTAGGACCGGGACAGAAAAACAATGAGCAGTTCTTC.

V is TRBV27 and J is TRBJ2-7; 10 bases align to TRBD1. V lost 6 bases to trimming and J lost 7 bases; unmatched junction nucleotides: 12. This CDR3 is built from 15 residues. Per germline, CDR1 MNHEY and CDR2 SMNVEV (reference sequence). The CDR3, as DNA: TGTGCCAGCAGCCCCTCAGGGACAGGGGTAAGGGAGCAGTACTTC. The encoded protein is CASSPSGTGVREQYF.

This clone appeared a few times. V usage is TRBV6-1 and J usage is TRBJ1-5; D unclear. This CDR3 spans 13 amino acids. Germline values: CDR1 MNHNS, CDR2 SASEGT. Trimming took 2 bases from V and 7 from J, leaving 9 bases between them. The chain's CDR3 is CASSEFRGQPQHF. For the CDR3, the DNA is TGTGCCAGCAGTGAATTTCGGGGACAGCCCCAGCATTTT.

V gene TRBV19 combines with J gene TRBJ1-4; TRBD1 agrees at 7 bases. The CDR3 loop spans 13 amino acids. With V trimmed by 5 bases and J by 11 bases, 8 bases remained unmatched. From germline, CDR1 is LNHDA and CDR2 SQIVND (reference sequence). This CDR3 is CASSSGPGQKLFF. The CDR3 DNA is TGTGCCAGTAGTTCAGGCCCGGGACAGAAACTGTTTTTT. Variable domain in full (rest from reference TRBV19 and TRBJ1-4): DGGITQSPKYLFRKEGQNVTLSCEQNLNHDAMYWYRQDPGQGLRLIYYSQIVNDFQKGDIAEGYSVSREKKESFPLTVTSAQKNPTAFYLCASSSGPGQKLFFGSGTQLSVL.

This rearrangement joins TRBV5-1 to TRBJ2-7, with 11 bases lining up with TRBD2. The junction had 9 bases not matched to a gene; V was cut back by 2 bases and J by 5 bases. The V gene's germline CDR1 is SGHRS and CDR2 YFSETQ. There are 16 residues in the CDR3. The CDR3 coding sequence is TGCGCCAGCAGCTTACCCACTAGCGGGAGAATCCACGAGCAGTACTTC. Translation gives CASSLPTSGRIHEQYF.

The chain employs TRBV7-2 and TRBJ2-5; no reliable D call. V was pared by 5 bases and J by 1 base, with 8 bases between. The CDR3 loop spans 13 amino acids. The germline CDR1 and CDR2 sequences are SGHTA and FQGNSA. CDR3 nucleotides: TGTGCCAGCAGCGGGCTCGTCCAAGAGACCCAGTACTTC. This encodes CASSGLVQETQYF.

The chain employs TRBV29-1 and TRBJ1-1; TRBD1 might be the D (6 bases). The germline gives CDR1 SQVTM, CDR2 ANQGSEA. Trimming removed 6 bases from V and 1 base from J, with 18 bases in between. The CDR3 loop spans 15 amino acids. CDR3 in DNA: TGCAGCGTCCCAGACTATGGGGGCAAGAACACTGAAGCTTTCTTT. It codes for CSVPDYGGKNTEAFF.

This sequence joins TRBV5-6 and TRBJ2-1; 7 bases are a match to TRBD1. V gave up 5 bases and J gave up 6 bases; unmatched junction bases: 11. This CDR3 has 15 residues. Germline assignment: CDR1 SGHDT and CDR2 YYEEEE. The CDR3 spells CASSRVRDRLNEQFF. The DNA of the CDR3 is TGTGCCAGCAGTCGAGTCCGGGACAGACTCAATGAGCAGTTCTTC.

This clone has only one observation. The genes are TRBV28 and TRBJ1-1; the D gene is possibly TRBD1 (6 bases). The CDR3 totals 13 residues. With 6 bases removed from V and 2 bases from J, the gap between germline ends came to 10 bases. The germline V gene encodes CDR1 MDHEN and CDR2 SYDVKM. The chain's CDR3 is CASRTGLNTEAFF. The CDR3 nucleotides are TGTGCCAGCAGAACAGGGTTAAACACTGAAGCTTTCTTT.

The chain is built from TRBV27 and TRBJ2-2; 8 bases agree with TRBD2. The CDR3 contains 16 residues. The V and J ends lost 3 bases and 1 base, in that order; junction bases with no gene match: 4. The V gene's germline CDR1 is MNHEY and CDR2 SMNVEV (reference sequence). The CDR3 DNA sequence: TGTGCCAGCAGTTTTATTAGCGGGAAGAACACCGGGGAGCTGTTTTTT. It codes for CASSFISGKNTGELFF.

The CDR3 DNA reads as TGTGCCAGAAGCTCCCGGGCCTACGAGCAGTACTTC. It encodes CARSSRAYEQYF. This chain uses TRBV5-3 with TRBJ2-7, with D uncertain. TRBV5-3 is an ORF, with its function uncertain. The CDR3 is 12 residues long. Deletions cut 3 bases from V and 2 bases from J, with 6 bases between.

The chain employs TRBV5-4 and TRBJ1-2; tentative D call: TRBD1 (5 bases). The CDR3 contains 13 residues. Germline lookup yields CDR1 SGHNT and CDR2 YYREEE (reference sequence). The V gene lost 1 base and the J gene lost 8 bases, with 12 bases spanning the gap. CDR3 protein: CASSLKSGGGYTF. The CDR3 region has the DNA TGTGCCAGCAGCTTGAAGTCGGGGGGAGGCTACACCTTC.

The V gene is TRBV11-2, the J gene TRBJ2-7; possibly TRBD1 for D (6 bases). The CDR3 length is 13 residues. The germline V gene has CDR1 SGHAT and CDR2 FQNNGV. The ends were cut back, 5 bases at V and 5 bases at J, with 13 bases in the middle. As DNA, the CDR3 is TGTGCCAGCAGCGTACAGGGATTCGACGAGCAGTACTTC. Its protein product is CASSVQGFDEQYF.

The V and J genes are TRBV6-4 and TRBJ1-3; possible D gene TRBD1, 6 bases. Germline lookup yields CDR1 MRHNA and CDR2 SNTAGT. There are 16 residues in the CDR3. The V end was cut by 6 bases, the J end by 8 bases, with 23 bases between. CDR3 DNA: TGTGCCAGCAGCGCGACCAGGGGTTGGAAGGGTTACACCATATATTTT. Protein: CASSATRGWKGYTIYF.

The gene calls are TRBV2 and TRBJ2-7, with 7 positions matching TRBD1. In germline, CDR1 is SNHLY, CDR2 FYNNEI. The CDR3 loop spans 14 amino acids. The V and J ends lost 5 bases and 4 bases, in that order; junction bases with no gene match: 8. The DNA for the CDR3 is TGTGCCAGCAGTCGGTCCGGACAGGTATACGAGCAGTACTTC. As protein: CASSRSGQVYEQYF.

V and J are TRBV5-1 and TRBJ1-2, with TRBD1 matching 8 bases. Trimming at V came to 4 bases and at J to 6 bases, leaving 8 bases not matched to a gene. Germline CDR1 reads SGHRS; CDR2 reads YFSETQ. The CDR3 extends over 14 amino acids. CDR3: CASSPGQGGDGYTF. The CDR3 DNA reads TGCGCCAGCAGCCCAGGACAGGGTGGGGATGGCTACACCTTC. The full variable domain, its missing parts supplied by reference TRBV5-1 and TRBJ1-2, is KAGVTQTPRYLIKTRGQQVTLSCSPISGHRSVSWYQQTPGQGLQFLFEYFSETQRNKGNFPGRFSGRQFSNSRSEMNVSTLELGDSALYLCASSPGQGGDGYTFGSGTRLTVV.

The chain joins TRBV20-1 to TRBJ2-1, with TRBD2 as a possible D gene (6 bases). CDR3 length equals 14 residues. V was trimmed by 3 bases and J by 0 bases, leaving 9 bases between them. CDR1 and CDR2 (germline): DFQATT, SNEGSKA (reference sequence). In DNA form, the CDR3 reads TGCAGTGCTAGTTTCGGGAGCTCCTACAATGAGCAGTTCTTC. This encodes CSASFGSSYNEQFF.